Shown below are 29 T cell receptor beta chains from a single sample sequenced in a study of shared clonotypes between healthy human individuals. Sequenced by immunoSEQ multiplex PCR; TCRdb stores in-frame clones only, minus some. Here the sample spans some 2.3 million clones, approximately 95% being singletons. Sequences were obtained from naive CD4+ T cells from PBMCs. Regarding subset: CD45RA+ positively selected. The receptors were sampled from a man aged 18 to 30 in good health. Some clones in this sample may be carry-over from other donors' samples.

The chain recombines TRBV28 with TRBJ2-3; D ambiguous. CDR1 MDHEN and CDR2 SYDVKM come from the germline V gene. Trimming shortened V by 4 bases and J by 2 bases, and 10 bases separated the two germline ends. This CDR3 has 14 residues. This CDR3 is CASSSRPVTDTQYF. CDR3 DNA sequence: TGTGCCAGCAGTTCCCGACCTGTCACAGATACGCAGTATTTT.

In this sample, this clone turned up once. The CDR3 spells CASRGLAGYNEQFF. The CDR3 DNA reads as TGTGCCAGCAGAGGACTAGCGGGGTACAATGAGCAGTTCTTC. The chain uses TRBV21-1 and TRBJ2-1; no DNA check was done on the table's D call, TRBD2. TRBV21-1 is flagged as a pseudogene. This CDR3 contains 14 residues.

The V gene is TRBV18, the J gene TRBJ2-5; 7 bases are shared with TRBD1. Germline values: CDR1 KGHSH, CDR2 LQKENI. V lost 7 bases to trimming and J lost 5 bases; unmatched junction nucleotides: 7. The CDR3 contains 13 residues. The CDR3 coding sequence is TGTGCCAGCTTGGGACAGTCGAGGGAGACCCAGTACTTC. Translated, it gives CASLGQSRETQYF.

This chain connects TRBV5-8 to TRBJ1-5; D is possibly TRBD1 (5 bases). Germline V lookup: CDR1 SGHTS, CDR2 YDEGEE. V was cut by 0 bases and J by 3 bases, with 7 bases left in between. The CDR3 consists of 14 residues. The DNA of the CDR3 is TGTGCCAGCAGCTTGGGGGGCCACAATCAGCCCCAGCATTTT. Protein: CASSLGGHNQPQHF.

The V and J genes are TRBV19 and TRBJ2-6, with D unclear. V lost 7 bases and J lost 4, with 8 bases in between. The CDR3 has 13 residues. Germline-derived CDR1 and CDR2 are LNHDA and SQIVND (reference sequence). CDR3 loop: CASIRTGANVLTF. The CDR3 region has the DNA TGTGCCAGTATCAGAACCGGGGCCAACGTCCTGACTTTC.

This chain uses TRBV11-2 with TRBJ1-1; the D gene is possibly TRBD1 (5 bases). The CDR3 loop spans 14 amino acids. V was cut by 5 bases and J by 3 bases, with 13 bases left in between. Germline CDR1 reads SGHAT; CDR2 reads FQNNGV. The CDR3 nucleotides read TGTGCCAGCAGCACCACCGGGACCCACACTGAAGCTTTCTTT. It codes for CASSTTGTHTEAFF.

This chain joins TRBV21-1 and TRBJ2-5. TRBV21-1 is designated a pseudogene. The CDR3 runs to 17 residues. The CDR3 loop reads CASSKGESPHSWETQYF. The DNA for the CDR3 is TGTGCCAGCAGCAAAGGGGAATCCCCCCACAGTTGGGAGACCCAGTACTTC.

As concerns this clone: The sample carries other DNA sequences with the same CDR3. The V and J genes are TRBV7-3 and TRBJ2-7; 8 bases are a match to TRBD2. J lost 2 bases, V lost 5 bases, and 2 bases had no gene match. Looked up from germline, CDR1 is SGHTA and CDR2 is FQGTGA. CDR3 length: 13 residues. CDR3 protein: CASSLGLAYEQYF. The CDR3 coding sequence is TGTGCCAGCAGCCTGGGACTAGCCTACGAGCAGTACTTC.

This sequence joins TRBV7-8 and TRBJ1-5; D may be TRBD1 (5 bases). The V end lost 4 bases, the J end lost 7 bases, and 20 bases lay between the germline ends. The CDR3 has 16 amino acids. CDR1 and CDR2 (germline): SGHVS, FQNEAQ. DNA for the CDR3: TGTGCCAGCAGCTCCCTGGGGGTCAGGCGGGCGCAGCCCCAGCATTTT. It encodes CASSSLGVRRAQPQHF.

V and J are TRBV19 and TRBJ2-2; 10 positions agree with TRBD1. The germline V gene encodes CDR1 LNHDA and CDR2 SQIVND (reference sequence). The CDR3 contains 16 residues. V shed 6 bases and J 5 bases; nucleotides not matched to a gene: 9. For the CDR3, the DNA is TGTGCCAGTAGCTATCCGGGACAGGGGTATACCGGGGAGCTGTTTTTT. As protein: CASSYPGQGYTGELFF.

V and J are TRBV10-3 and TRBJ1-1, with TRBD1 matching over 7 bases. The CDR3 sequence is 14 residues long. The junction had 9 bases not matched to a gene; V was cut back by 7 bases and J by 4 bases. Germline V gene data show CDR1 as ENHRY and CDR2 as SYGVKD. DNA of the CDR3: TGTGCCATCACTTCGCACAGGGGAGGCACTGAAGCTTTCTTT. Protein: CAITSHRGGTEAFF.

CDR3 amino acids: CASSDTRYTEAFF. The DNA for the CDR3 is TGTGCCAGCAGTGATACGAGATACACTGAAGCTTTCTTT. This sequence joins TRBV2 and TRBJ1-1; D is undetermined. Per the germline V gene, CDR1 is SNHLY and CDR2 is FYNNEI. Trimming left V 3 bases short and J 3 bases short, with 8 bases between. This CDR3 is built from 13 residues.

The chain has TRBV9 and TRBJ2-1; D may be TRBD2 (5 bases). The length of the CDR3 is 15 residues. The V gene's germline CDR1 is SGDLS and CDR2 YYNGEE. Trimming cost V 0 bases and J 4 bases, with 11 bases left between them. The CDR3 sequence: CASSVDEGEYNEQFF. The CDR3 DNA reads as TGTGCCAGCAGCGTAGACGAGGGAGAGTACAATGAGCAGTTCTTC.

The J gene is TRBJ2-2, the V gene TRBV7-8, with 8 bases matching TRBD1. Germline CDR1 is SGHVS and CDR2 is FQNEAQ. The ends lost 2 bases at V and 4 bases at J; junction bases unmatched: 6. This CDR3 comprises 16 residues. The CDR3 loop is CASSLRRDRRTGELFF. The CDR3 nucleotides are TGTGCCAGCAGCTTACGAAGGGACAGGCGCACCGGGGAGCTGTTTTTT.

Here the CDR3 reads CATSRGRAGQGNFQPQHF. Here the CDR3 DNA reads TGTGCCACCAGCAGAGGCCGAGCCGGACAGGGAAATTTTCAGCCCCAGCATTTT. V gene TRBV15 combines with J gene TRBJ1-5; 8 positions match TRBD1. Germline V gene sequence: CDR1 LNHNV, CDR2 YYDKDF (reference sequence). The trim removed 1 base at V and 6 bases at J, leaving 14 bases unmatched. The CDR3 spans 18 residues.

The chain combines TRBV6-1 with TRBJ2-7; D is ambiguous. Germline CDR1 is MNHNS and CDR2 is SASEGT. V dropped 5 bases and J dropped 4 bases, with 15 bases sitting between them. The CDR3 is 14 residues long. The CDR3 spells CASSSPSPTYEQYF. The DNA of the CDR3 is TGTGCCAGCAGTTCCCCCAGCCCGACTTACGAGCAGTACTTC.

This rearrangement joins TRBV4-2 to TRBJ2-7; 7 nucleotides agree with TRBD2. Germline CDR1 LGHNA, CDR2 YNFKEQ. The J segment lost 3 bases and the V segment lost 0 bases, leaving 8 bases of the junction unmatched. The CDR3 spans 16 residues. DNA for the CDR3: TGTGCCAGCAGCCAAGATTACCCTTCTAGCGGCTACGAGCAGTACTTC. Translated, it gives CASSQDYPSSGYEQYF.

The chain uses TRBV5-5 and TRBJ2-7, with TRBD1 identical over 7 bases. The CDR3 totals 12 residues. Trimming at V came to 5 bases and at J to 5 bases, leaving 4 bases not matched to a gene. Germline CDR1 is SGHKS and CDR2 is YYEKEE (reference sequence). The CDR3 protein is CASSYRGHEQYF. CDR3 DNA: TGTGCCAGCAGTTACAGGGGCCACGAGCAGTACTTC. The full variable domain, in which reference TRBV5-5 and TRBJ2-7 provide the parts outside the CDR3, is DAGVTQSPTHLIKTRGQQVTLRCSPISGHKSVSWYQQVLGQGPQFIFQYYEKEERGRGNFPDRFSARQFPNYSSELNVNALLLGDSALYLCASSYRGHEQYFGPGTRLTVT.

Here the CDR3 reads CASSYRGGVTEAFF. The CDR3 nucleotides are TGTGCCAGCAGTTACCGGGGAGGGGTCACTGAAGCTTTCTTT. The V gene is TRBV6-5, the J gene TRBJ1-1; tentatively, D is TRBD1 (5 bases). This CDR3 has 14 residues. Trimming pared 2 bases from V and 4 bases from J, leaving 11 bases between. The germline V gene encodes CDR1 MNHEY and CDR2 SVGAGI.

This chain links TRBV14 with TRBJ1-1; 8 nucleotides agree with TRBD1. The junction had 14 bases not matched to a gene; V was cut back by 0 bases and J by 5 bases. This CDR3 has 18 amino acids. The germline V gene encodes CDR1 SGHDN and CDR2 FVKESK. For the CDR3, the DNA is TGTGCCAGCAGCCAAGATAGAGGAGGGCGGGACAGGTGGACTGAAGCTTTCTTT. It codes for CASSQDRGGRDRWTEAFF.

Remarks on this clone: The same CDR3 is also encoded by other DNA sequences in this sample. V gene TRBV9 combines with J gene TRBJ1-5, with TRBD1 as a possible D gene (6 bases). From germline, CDR1 is SGDLS and CDR2 YYNGEE. This CDR3 spans 15 amino acids. The V end was cut by 0 bases, the J end by 1 base, with 8 bases between. In DNA form, the CDR3 reads TGTGCCAGCAGCGTAGAAGGACAGAGCAATCAGCCCCAGCATTTT. Translation gives CASSVEGQSNQPQHF.

The rearrangement joins TRBV7-8 to TRBJ1-4; possible D gene TRBD1, 6 bases. V was clipped by 5 bases and J by 3 bases, with 16 bases between them. CDR3 length equals 16 residues. The germline CDR1 and CDR2 sequences are SGHVS and FQNEAQ. The CDR3 here is CASSPNMGAANEKLFF. The CDR3 DNA sequence: TGTGCCAGCAGCCCCAACATGGGGGCGGCTAATGAAAAACTGTTTTTT. Variable domain in full (rest from reference TRBV7-8 and TRBJ1-4): GAGVSQSPRYKVAKRGQDVALRCDPISGHVSLFWYQQALGQGPEFLTYFQNEAQLDKSGLPSDRFFAERPEGSVSTLKIQRTQQEDSAVYLCASSPNMGAANEKLFFGSGTQLSVL.

The V and J genes are TRBV11-1 and TRBJ2-3; D unclear. CDR1 is SGHAT, CDR2 FQDESV, per germline (reference sequence). The CDR3 extends over 13 amino acids. V was shortened by 0 bases and J by 2 bases, with 3 bases between the two germline ends. The CDR3 DNA follows: TGTGCCAGCAGCTTAGCAACCACAGATACGCAGTATTTT. It encodes CASSLATTDTQYF. Full variable domain (outside the CDR3, taken from reference TRBV11-1 and TRBJ2-3): EAEVAQSPRYKITEKSQAVAFWCDPISGHATLYWYRQILGQGPELLVQFQDESVVDDSQLPKDRFSAERLKGVDSTLKIQPAELGDSAMYLCASSLATTDTQYFGPGTRLTVL.

The chain combines TRBV7-3 with TRBJ2-1; possibly TRBD2 for D (6 bases). Trimming took 6 bases from V and 5 from J, leaving 11 bases between them. The germline V gene encodes CDR1 SGHTA and CDR2 FQGTGA. The CDR3 is made up of 13 amino acids. CDR3 bases: TGTGCCAGCAGACCGGAGGGCAACAATGAGCAGTTCTTC. Translation gives CASRPEGNNEQFF.

V and J are TRBV7-9 and TRBJ1-1; 8 nucleotides agree with TRBD1. The CDR3 runs to 13 residues. After removal of 5 bases from V and 8 bases from J, the junction contained 7 bases not matched to a gene. Germline CDR1 is SEHNR and CDR2 is FQNEAQ (reference sequence). In DNA form, the CDR3 reads TGTGCCAGCAGCCCGCAGGGGGCGGAAGAAGCTTTCTTT. This encodes CASSPQGAEEAFF. Supplemented by reference TRBV7-9 and TRBJ1-1, the full variable domain reads DTGVSQNPRHKITKRGQNVTFRCDPISEHNRLYWYRQTLGQGPEFLTYFQNEAQLEKSRLLSDRFSAERPKGSFSTLEIQRTEQGDSAMYLCASSPQGAEEAFFGQGTRLTVV.

The chain uses TRBV4-2 and TRBJ2-7; TRBD1 might be the D (5 bases). V was cut by 0 bases and J by 5 bases, with 14 bases left in between. Germline V gives CDR1 LGHNA, CDR2 YNFKEQ. There are 15 residues in the CDR3. The CDR3 DNA follows: TGTGCCAGCAGCCAAGAGCCAGGGTATGGGAACGAGCAGTACTTC. Protein sequence: CASSQEPGYGNEQYF.

The chain combines TRBV7-7 with TRBJ2-1; D not certain. CDR3 length equals 14 residues. Trimming stripped 1 base from V and 7 bases from J, with 11 bases between. CDR1 SSHAT and CDR2 FNYEAQ come from the germline V gene (reference sequence). The CDR3 reads CASSLDDGRNEQFF. The CDR3 DNA is TGTGCCAGCAGCTTAGACGACGGTCGTAATGAGCAGTTCTTC.

This chain links TRBV5-1 with TRBJ2-3; 7 positions match TRBD1. The germline V gene has CDR1 SGHRS and CDR2 YFSETQ. CDR3 length equals 15 residues. J lost 3 bases, V lost 3 bases, and 7 bases had no gene match. The DNA for the CDR3 is TGCGCCAGCAGCTCCCATAACAGGGGAACAGATACGCAGTATTTT. As protein: CASSSHNRGTDTQYF.

V and J are TRBV18 and TRBJ1-3; D is ambiguous. Germline V gives CDR1 KGHSH, CDR2 LQKENI. There are 15 residues in the CDR3. Trimming shortened V by 3 bases and J by 2 bases, and 11 bases separated the two germline ends. The CDR3 coding sequence is TGTGCCAGCTCACCCCCGGGGAAGCCTGGAAACACCATATATTTT. Encoded protein: CASSPPGKPGNTIYF.